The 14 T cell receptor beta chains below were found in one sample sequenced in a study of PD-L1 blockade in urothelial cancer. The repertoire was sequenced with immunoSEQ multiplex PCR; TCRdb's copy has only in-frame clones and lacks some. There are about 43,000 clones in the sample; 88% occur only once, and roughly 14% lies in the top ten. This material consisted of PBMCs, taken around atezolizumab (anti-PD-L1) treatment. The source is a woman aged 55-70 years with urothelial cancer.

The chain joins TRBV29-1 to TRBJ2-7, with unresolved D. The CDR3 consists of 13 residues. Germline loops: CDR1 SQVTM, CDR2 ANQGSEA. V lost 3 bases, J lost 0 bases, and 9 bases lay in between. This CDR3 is CSVESSSSYEQYF. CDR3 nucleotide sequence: TGCAGCGTTGAGAGTAGTTCCTCCTACGAGCAGTACTTC.

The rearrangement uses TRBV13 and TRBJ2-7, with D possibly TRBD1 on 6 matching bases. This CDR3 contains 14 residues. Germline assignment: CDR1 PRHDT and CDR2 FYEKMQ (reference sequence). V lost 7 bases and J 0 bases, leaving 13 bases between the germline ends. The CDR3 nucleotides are TGTGCCAGCACCCAAACAGGGTACTCCTACGAGCAGTACTTC. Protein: CASTQTGYSYEQYF.

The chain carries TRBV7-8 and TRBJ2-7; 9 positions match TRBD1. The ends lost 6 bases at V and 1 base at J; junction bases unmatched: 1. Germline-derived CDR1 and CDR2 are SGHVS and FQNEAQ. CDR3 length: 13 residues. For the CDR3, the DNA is TGTGCCAGCAGGGACAGGGGATCCTACGAGCAGTACTTC. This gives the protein CASRDRGSYEQYF. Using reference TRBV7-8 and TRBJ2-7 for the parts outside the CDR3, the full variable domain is GAGVSQSPRYKVAKRGQDVALRCDPISGHVSLFWYQQALGQGPEFLTYFQNEAQLDKSGLPSDRFFAERPEGSVSTLKIQRTQQEDSAVYLCASRDRGSYEQYFGPGTRLTVT.

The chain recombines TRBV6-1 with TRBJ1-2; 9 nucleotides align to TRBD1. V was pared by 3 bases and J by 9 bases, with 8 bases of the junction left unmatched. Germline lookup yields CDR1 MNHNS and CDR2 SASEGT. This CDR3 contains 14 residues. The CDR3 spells CASSDAGTGSRYTF. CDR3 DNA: TGTGCCAGCAGTGATGCCGGGACAGGGTCGCGCTACACCTTC.

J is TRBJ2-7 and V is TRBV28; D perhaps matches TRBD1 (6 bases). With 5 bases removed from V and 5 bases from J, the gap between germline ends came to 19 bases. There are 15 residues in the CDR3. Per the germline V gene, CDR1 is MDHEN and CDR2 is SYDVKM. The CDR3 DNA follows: TGTGCCAGCAGTCTAACGTCAGGGGTTTTTGACGAGCAGTACTTC. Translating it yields CASSLTSGVFDEQYF. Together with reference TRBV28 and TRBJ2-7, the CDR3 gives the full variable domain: DVKVTQSSRYLVKRTGEKVFLECVQDMDHENMFWYRQDPGLGLRLIYFSYDVKMKEKGDIPEGYSVSREKKERFSLILESASTNQTSMYLCASSLTSGVFDEQYFGPGTRLTVT.

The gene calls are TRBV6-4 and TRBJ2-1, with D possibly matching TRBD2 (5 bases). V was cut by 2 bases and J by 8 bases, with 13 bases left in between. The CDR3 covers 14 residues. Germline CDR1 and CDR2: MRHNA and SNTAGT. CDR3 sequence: CASSDSAGAYEQFF. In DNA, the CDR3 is TGTGCCAGCAGTGACAGCGCGGGTGCTTATGAGCAGTTCTTC.

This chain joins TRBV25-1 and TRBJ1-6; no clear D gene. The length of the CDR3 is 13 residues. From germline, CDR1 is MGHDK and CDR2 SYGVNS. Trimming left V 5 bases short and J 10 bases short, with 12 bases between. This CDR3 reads CASSRAPYSPLHF. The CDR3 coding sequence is TGTGCCAGCAGTCGAGCCCCATACTCACCCCTCCACTTT.

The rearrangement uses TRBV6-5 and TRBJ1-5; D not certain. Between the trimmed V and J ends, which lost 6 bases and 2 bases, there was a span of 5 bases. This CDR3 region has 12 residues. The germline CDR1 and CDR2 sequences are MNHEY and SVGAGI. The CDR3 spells CASRRGNQPQHF. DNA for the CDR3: TGTGCCAGCAGGCGGGGCAATCAGCCCCAGCATTTT.

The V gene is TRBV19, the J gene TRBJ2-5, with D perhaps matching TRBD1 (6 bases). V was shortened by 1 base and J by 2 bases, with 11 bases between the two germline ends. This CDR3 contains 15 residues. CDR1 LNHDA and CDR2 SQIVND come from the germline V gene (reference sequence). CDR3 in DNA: TGTGCCAGTAGTATAGTAAGGACAGCTCAAGAGACCCAGTACTTC. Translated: CASSIVRTAQETQYF.

The DNA for the CDR3 is TGTGCCAGTAGTATAGGGAGGGTTCGTGTGTCAGATACGCAGTATTTT. Residues: CASSIGRVRVSDTQYF. The J gene is TRBJ2-3, the V gene TRBV19; D possibly corresponds to TRBD2 (6 bases). V was pared by 1 base and J by 4 bases, with 15 bases between. CDR1 is LNHDA and CDR2 is SQIVND in the germline V gene (reference sequence). The CDR3 consists of 16 residues.

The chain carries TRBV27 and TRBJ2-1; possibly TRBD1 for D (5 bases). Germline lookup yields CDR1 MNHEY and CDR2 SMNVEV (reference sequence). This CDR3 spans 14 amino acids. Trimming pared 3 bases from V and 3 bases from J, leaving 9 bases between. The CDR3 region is CASSFDRIYNEQFF. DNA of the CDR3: TGTGCCAGCAGTTTTGACAGAATCTACAATGAGCAGTTCTTC.

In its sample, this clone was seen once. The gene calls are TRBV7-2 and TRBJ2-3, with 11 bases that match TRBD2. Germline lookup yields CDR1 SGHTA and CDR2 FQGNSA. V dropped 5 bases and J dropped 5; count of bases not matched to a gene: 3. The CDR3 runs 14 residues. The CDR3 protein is CASSLGLAVDTQYF. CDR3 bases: TGTGCCAGCAGCCTGGGACTAGCGGTAGATACGCAGTATTTT.

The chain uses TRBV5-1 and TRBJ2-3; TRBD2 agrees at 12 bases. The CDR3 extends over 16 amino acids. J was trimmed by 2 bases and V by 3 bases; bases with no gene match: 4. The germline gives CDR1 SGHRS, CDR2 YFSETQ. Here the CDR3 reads CASSSRLAGVTDTQYF. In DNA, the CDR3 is TGCGCCAGCAGCTCTCGACTAGCGGGGGTCACAGATACGCAGTATTTT. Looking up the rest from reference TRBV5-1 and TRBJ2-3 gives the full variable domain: KAGVTQTPRYLIKTRGQQVTLSCSPISGHRSVSWYQQTPGQGLQFLFEYFSETQRNKGNFPGRFSGRQFSNSRSEMNVSTLELGDSALYLCASSSRLAGVTDTQYFGPGTRLTVL.

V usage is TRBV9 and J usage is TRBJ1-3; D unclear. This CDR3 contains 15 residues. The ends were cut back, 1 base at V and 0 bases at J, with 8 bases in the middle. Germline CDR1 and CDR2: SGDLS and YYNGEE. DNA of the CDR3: TGTGCCAGCAGCGTACGGGGTGGCTCTGGAAACACCATATATTTT. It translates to CASSVRGGSGNTIYF. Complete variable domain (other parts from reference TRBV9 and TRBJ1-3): DSGVTQTPKHLITATGQRVTLRCSPRSGDLSVYWYQQSLDQGLQFLIQYYNGEERAKGNILERFSAQQFPDLHSELNLSSLELGDSALYFCASSVRGGSGNTIYFGEGSWLTVV.